The clone carrying this T cell receptor beta chain occurred a few times. This sample stems from a study of T and B cells in COVID-19 patients. Across the whole study: Peripheral blood came from COVID-19 patients with active infection or after recovery. Median age was approximately 33 years in the recovered cohort and approximately 72 years in the active-infection cohort.

Germline-derived CDR1 and CDR2 are MNHEY and SMNVEV (reference sequence). There are 14 residues in the CDR3. Trimming at V came to 6 bases and at J to 6 bases, leaving 8 bases not matched to a gene. Blood genomic DNA input for TRB amplification was about 220-500 ng. TRB rearrangements were amplified by multiplex PCR with BIOMED2 TRB-A/B primers. MiXCR, applied by TCRdb to the multiplex PCR reads, yields one record per CDR3 protein. The sample carries some 14,000 distinct CDR3 sequences, under 35% recorded once. The receptor was isolated from a human donor who had recovered from COVID-19. The V gene is TRBV27, the J gene TRBJ1-5, with TRBD1 identical over 7 bases. Sample: blood. This CDR3 is CASSLTGRVQPQHF. For the CDR3, the DNA is TGTGCCAGCAGCTTGACAGGGAGGGTTCAGCCCCAGCATTTT.